The 21 T cell receptor beta chains below all came from one sample that was sequenced in a study of identical twins. TCRdb redid the calling of the 5' RACE reads with MiXCR, one entry per CDR3 protein. The sample yields 1.5 million to 2 million distinct CDR3 sequences, 25% to 35% seen once. Sequenced sample: cord blood. These receptors were taken from a newborn girl in good health.

The chain recombines TRBV19 with TRBJ2-1, with D perhaps matching TRBD2 (5 bases). V lost 0 bases and J 13 bases, leaving 13 bases between the germline ends. CDR1 is LNHDA and CDR2 is SQIVND in the germline V gene (reference sequence). This CDR3 has 13 amino acids. In DNA form, the CDR3 reads TGTGCCAGTAGTATAGAAGGAGAGGGCGACCAGTTCTTC. Amino acid sequence: CASSIEGEGDQFF.

V is TRBV20-1 and J is TRBJ2-7; 9 bases are a match to TRBD1. The CDR3 sequence is 15 residues long. Germline trimming cut 4 bases from V and 2 bases from J; bases unmatched to any gene: 9. Germline V gene data show CDR1 as DFQATT and CDR2 as SNEGSKA (reference sequence). CDR3 amino acids: CSATLMDRGAYEQYF. The CDR3 DNA reads as TGCAGTGCTACCTTAATGGACAGGGGAGCCTACGAGCAGTACTTC.

The gene calls are TRBV5-1 and TRBJ2-3; TRBD2 matches 9 bases. The ends lost 1 base at V and 3 bases at J; junction bases unmatched: 9. The germline V gene has CDR1 SGHRS and CDR2 YFSETQ. The CDR3 totals 17 residues. CDR3 bases: TGCGCCAGCAGCTTGTTCGCGGGAGGGCCGCTAACAGATACGCAGTATTTT. It codes for CASSLFAGGPLTDTQYF.

This clonotype was seen ten or more times. The chain uses TRBV5-1 and TRBJ2-1; 12 nucleotides match TRBD2. This CDR3 comprises 19 residues. V gave up 1 base and J gave up 4 bases; unmatched junction bases: 12. In germline, CDR1 is SGHRS, CDR2 YFSETQ. CDR3 in amino acids: CASSLKGLAGPPSYNEQFF. The CDR3, as DNA: TGCGCCAGCAGCTTGAAGGGACTAGCGGGCCCCCCATCATACAATGAGCAGTTCTTC.

The gene calls are TRBV2 and TRBJ2-3; 10 positions agree with TRBD2. CDR1 is SNHLY, CDR2 FYNNEI, per germline. The CDR3 is 14 residues long. J lost 7 bases, V lost 8 bases, and 9 bases had no gene match. The CDR3 reads CASSEREGLNTQYF. CDR3 DNA: TGTGCCAGCTCTGAGCGGGAGGGCCTAAATACGCAGTATTTT.

This clonotype was found a few times. This chain links TRBV15 with TRBJ1-5, with D maybe TRBD1 (5 bases). Germline V lookup: CDR1 LNHNV, CDR2 YYDKDF (reference sequence). CDR3 length: 18 residues. V lost 0 bases and J 0 bases, leaving 15 bases between the germline ends. The DNA of the CDR3 is TGTGCCACCAGCAGAGATGGAACAGGACTATATAGCAATCAGCCCCAGCATTTT. Translated: CATSRDGTGLYSNQPQHF.

This clonotype appeared a few times. This sequence joins TRBV27 and TRBJ2-7, with a tentative D call TRBD1 (5 bases). V lost 5 bases and J 2 bases, leaving 13 bases between the germline ends. The CDR3 loop spans 14 amino acids. Germline CDR1 MNHEY, CDR2 SMNVEV (reference sequence). The CDR3 sequence: CASSVWGHTYEQYF. The CDR3 nucleotides are TGTGCCAGCAGTGTTTGGGGCCACACCTACGAGCAGTACTTC.

This clonotype occurred a few times. The rearrangement uses TRBV20-1 and TRBJ2-2, with D tentatively TRBD1 (6 bases). CDR1 DFQATT and CDR2 SNEGSKA come from the germline V gene (reference sequence). V lost 3 bases and J lost 11, with 13 bases in between. The CDR3 totals 12 residues. The CDR3 spells CSARQGGRELFF. The DNA for the CDR3 is TGCAGTGCTAGGCAAGGGGGAAGAGAGCTGTTTTTT.

This clonotype came up a few times. The V and J genes are TRBV24-1 and TRBJ1-2, with D possibly matching TRBD1 (5 bases). The germline V and J ends were trimmed by 5 bases and 4 bases, with 16 bases remaining between them. Germline CDR1 KGHDR, CDR2 SFDVKD. The CDR3 length is 15 residues. CDR3 in amino acids: CATSVFTYGAYGYTF. CDR3 bases: TGTGCCACCAGTGTCTTTACTTACGGGGCCTATGGCTACACCTTC.

This clonotype occurred a few times. V usage is TRBV24-1 and J usage is TRBJ1-5, with 9 positions matching TRBD1. The CDR3 runs 16 residues. Trimming cost V 2 bases and J 5 bases; bases outside gene matches: 6. From germline, CDR1 is KGHDR and CDR2 SFDVKD. This CDR3 is CATSDSGNRGHQPQHF. In DNA, the CDR3 is TGTGCCACCAGTGATTCGGGGAACAGGGGGCATCAGCCCCAGCATTTT.

The CDR3 DNA reads as TGCGCCAGCAGCTTGGTAAGCGACACCCAGCAGTACTTC. It codes for CASSLVSDTQQYF. The rearrangement uses TRBV5-1 and TRBJ2-7; D gene ambiguous. V was pared by 0 bases and J by 8 bases, with 12 bases between. The V gene's germline CDR1 is SGHRS and CDR2 YFSETQ. The CDR3 is made up of 13 amino acids.

This chain uses TRBV5-1 with TRBJ2-5; TRBD1 matches 11 bases. Trimming removed 4 bases from V and 11 bases from J; junction bases left unmatched: 13. The CDR3 length is 15 residues. Germline V gene lookup returns CDR1 SGHRS and CDR2 YFSETQ. CDR3 DNA: TGCGCCAGCAGCCTAGGACAGGGGGCGCGGTGGGAGCAGTACTTC. Amino acid sequence: CASSLGQGARWEQYF.

CDR3 nucleotides: TGTGCCAGCAGCACTCAAGGACTACCCGTTTACAATGAGCAGTTCTTC. This codes for CASSTQGLPVYNEQFF. The chain combines TRBV7-8 with TRBJ2-1; a weak D match, TRBD2 (6 bases). The CDR3 runs to 16 residues. V lost 5 bases and J 4 bases, leaving 18 bases between the germline ends. From germline, CDR1 is SGHVS and CDR2 FQNEAQ.

This clonotype was counted between two and nine times. The rearrangement uses TRBV28 and TRBJ2-3; 12 nucleotides align to TRBD2. CDR1 is MDHEN and CDR2 is SYDVKM in the germline V gene. The ends lost 6 bases at V and 4 bases at J; junction bases unmatched: 17. The CDR3 is 19 amino acids. The DNA for the CDR3 is TGTGCCAGCAGAGGTGAGACTAGCGGGAGCCCCCTTCGTCCAGATACGCAGTATTTT. This encodes CASRGETSGSPLRPDTQYF.

This clonotype was detected a few times. The V and J genes are TRBV4-1 and TRBJ2-7; possible D gene TRBD1, 5 bases. This CDR3 has 15 residues. Trimming removed 6 bases at V and 0 bases at J, with 15 bases between. Germline-derived CDR1 and CDR2 are MGHRA and YSYEKL. The CDR3 nucleotides are TGCGCCAGCAGGAGAGGACACGTTAGCTCCTACGAGCAGTACTTC. It encodes CASRRGHVSSYEQYF.

This clonotype was found a few times. The chain has TRBV29-1 and TRBJ1-2; 8 nucleotides agree with TRBD1. The J segment lost 6 bases and the V segment lost 4 bases, leaving 7 bases of the junction unmatched. The germline V gene has CDR1 SQVTM and CDR2 ANQGSEA. The CDR3 length is 13 residues. CDR3 sequence: CSVAPDRANGYTF. CDR3 bases: TGCAGCGTTGCCCCGGACAGGGCGAATGGCTACACCTTC.

The chain couples TRBV6-2 or TRBV6-3 to TRBJ2-7; possible D gene TRBD2, 6 bases. The CDR3 spans 17 residues. Germline CDR1 MNHEY, CDR2 SVGEGT. Trimming pared 5 bases from V and 1 base from J, leaving 21 bases between. The CDR3 protein is CASSRPGFRDSSYEQYF. CDR3 sequence (DNA): TGTGCCAGCAGTCGCCCTGGTTTCCGGGACTCTTCCTACGAGCAGTACTTC.

This clonotype was seen a handful of times. A much larger clone differs from this one at a single base, so this may be a read error. As DNA, the CDR3 is TGTGCCAGCAGCCAAGATTGGAGGGAGACCCAGTTCTTC. Translating it yields CASSQDWRETQFF. V gene TRBV4-2 combines with J gene TRBJ2-1; perhaps TRBD2 as D (6 bases). V was shortened by 0 bases and J by 13 bases, with 13 bases between the two germline ends. The CDR3 loop spans 13 amino acids. The germline V gene encodes CDR1 LGHNA and CDR2 YNFKEQ.

J is TRBJ2-3 and V is TRBV20-1; D remains ambiguous. Germline loops: CDR1 DFQATT, CDR2 SNEGSKA (reference sequence). The CDR3 consists of 15 residues. V was trimmed by 2 bases and J by 2 bases, leaving 14 bases between them. The CDR3 is CSARPLRPLTDTQYF. Here the CDR3 DNA reads TGCAGTGCTAGACCCCTCAGGCCTCTCACAGATACGCAGTATTTT.

This chain links TRBV2 with TRBJ2-1; TRBD2 matches 9 bases. V dropped 8 bases and J dropped 4; count of bases not matched to a gene: 6. There are 14 residues in the CDR3. Per germline, CDR1 SNHLY and CDR2 FYNNEI. Here the CDR3 reads CASRAGGPYNEQFF. CDR3 coding DNA: TGTGCCAGCCGGGCGGGAGGGCCGTACAATGAGCAGTTCTTC. Looking up the rest from reference TRBV2 and TRBJ2-1 gives the full variable domain: EPEVTQTPSHQVTQMGQEVILRCVPISNHLYFYWYRQILGQKVEFLVSFYNNEISEKSEIFDDQFSVERPDGSNFTLKIRSTKLEDSAMYFCASRAGGPYNEQFFGPGTRLTVL.

In its sample, this clonotype was seen a few times. The V gene is TRBV2, the J gene TRBJ2-7; 7 bases agree with TRBD1. Trimming took 10 bases from V and 6 from J; bases not matched to a gene: 6. The CDR3 is 11 residues long. The V gene's germline CDR1 is SNHLY and CDR2 FYNNEI. CDR3 protein: CATRQGREQYF. The CDR3 DNA reads as TGTGCCACCCGACAGGGTCGCGAGCAGTACTTC.